These T cell receptor beta chains were read from a single sample in a study of blood T cell repertoires in COVID-19. Some clones are missing from TCRdb's copy, which holds only in-frame ones; the method was immunoSEQ multiplex PCR. The table has roughly 400,000 clones, around nine tenths seen once. What was sequenced was PBMCs or T cells enriched from blood (not recorded which). The receptor set was obtained from a woman younger than 35 who had been exposed to COVID-19. Both conserved end residues are trimmed from each CDR3. D genes are given only for firm matches.

D gene: .
V gene: TRBV28
J gene: TRBJ1-1
CDR3 length: 11
CDR3 protein: ASIPNLNTEAF

D gene: TRBD1
V gene: TRBV5-6
J gene: TRBJ1-6
CDR3 length: 15
CDR3 protein: ASSPMTGTEPYSPLH

D gene: .
V gene: TRBV5-1
J gene: TRBJ2-7
CDR3 length: 13
CDR3 protein: ASSPERSRDYEQY

D gene: .
V gene: TRBV4-3
J gene: TRBJ2-3
CDR3 length: 12
CDR3 protein: ASSQDPIPDTQY

D gene: TRBD1
V gene: TRBV18
J gene: TRBJ1-5
CDR3 length: 13
CDR3 protein: ASSPPGTGEQPQH

D gene: TRBD2
V gene: TRBV3-1/TRBV3-2
J gene: TRBJ2-3
CDR3 length: 13
CDR3 protein: ASSPGTSKTDTQY

D gene: .
V gene: TRBV4-1
J gene: TRBJ1-6
CDR3 length: 12
CDR3 protein: ASSQDQGLSPLH

D gene: .
V gene: TRBV2
J gene: TRBJ2-7
CDR3 length: 10
CDR3 protein: ASRVTRNEQY

D gene: TRBD2
V gene: TRBV27
J gene: TRBJ2-3
CDR3 length: 13
CDR3 protein: ASSFRLATTDTQY

D gene: .
V gene: TRBV10-3
J gene: TRBJ2-5
CDR3 length: 11
CDR3 protein: AISEGSRETQY